Shown below are 29 T cell receptor beta chains from a single sample sequenced in a study of T cell responses to AZD1222 COVID-19 vaccine. Some clones are missing from TCRdb's copy, which holds only in-frame ones; the method was immunoSEQ multiplex PCR. Of about 130,000 clones detected, about 90% appear once; the ten largest clones hold approximately 1.5%. Source: peripheral blood, taken on day 0 of AZD1222 vaccination. The source is an adult in good health.

CDR3 sequence reads: CASSFTGKSYEQYF. DNA for the CDR3: TGTGCCAGCAGTTTCACAGGGAAGTCCTACGAGCAGTACTTC. V is TRBV27 and J is TRBJ2-7, with a tentative D call TRBD1 (6 bases). CDR1 and CDR2 (germline): MNHEY, SMNVEV (reference sequence). V shed 3 bases and J shed 1 base, with 10 bases lying between them. CDR3 length equals 14 residues.

The chain uses TRBV5-1 and TRBJ2-1, with D perhaps TRBD2 (5 bases). The V end lost 4 bases, the J end lost 7 bases, and 18 bases lay between the germline ends. There are 15 residues in the CDR3. CDR1 is SGHRS and CDR2 is YFSETQ in the germline V gene. The CDR3 nucleotides are TGCGCCAGCAGCCCCGTCAGTCGGGGTATTAATGAGCAGTTCTTC. Protein sequence: CASSPVSRGINEQFF.

The chain is built from TRBV2 and TRBJ1-5; D is unresolved. V was pared by 6 bases and J by 4 bases, with 16 bases between. The V gene's germline CDR1 is SNHLY and CDR2 FYNNEI. This CDR3 is built from 15 residues. CDR3 nucleotides: TGTGCCAGCAGCCCCGGACCCGGCGGGAATCAGCCCCAGCATTTT. Encoded protein: CASSPGPGGNQPQHF.

As regards this clone: Germline and junction disagree at one end, which may indicate a read error. The gene calls are TRBV7-8 and TRBJ2-5, with TRBD2 identical over 10 bases. This CDR3 region has 14 residues. Germline V lookup: CDR1 SGHVS, CDR2 FQNEAQ. CDR3 sequence (DNA): TGTGCCAGCAGTTTAGCGGGGGGCTCCGTGACCCAGTACTTC. Its translation: CASSLAGGSVTQYF.

The chain recombines TRBV5-4 with TRBJ2-7, with TRBD2 identical over 9 bases. The CDR3 is 15 residues long. V lost 0 bases and J lost 2; bases outside the gene matches: 3. Germline V CDR1 and CDR2: SGHNT, YYREEE (reference sequence). The CDR3 bases are TGTGCCAGCAGCTTGGCGCCTAGCGGGACCTACGAGCAGTACTTC. It specifies CASSLAPSGTYEQYF.

The chain joins TRBV24-1 to TRBJ1-3; a weak D match, TRBD1 (5 bases). This CDR3 has 19 amino acids. V shed 2 bases and J shed 4 bases, with 23 bases lying between them. The germline V gene encodes CDR1 KGHDR and CDR2 SFDVKD. Here the CDR3 reads CATSDCRSRGRAGGNTIYF. CDR3 in DNA: TGTGCCACCAGTGATTGCCGTTCGAGGGGCAGGGCGGGGGGAAACACCATATATTTT.

J is TRBJ2-5 and V is TRBV24-1, with 7 bases identical to TRBD2. This CDR3 region has 15 residues. Germline trimming cut 4 bases from V and 5 bases from J; bases unmatched to any gene: 9. Germline loops: CDR1 KGHDR, CDR2 SFDVKD. The DNA for the CDR3 is TGTGCCACCAGTGACCATGGCGGGGGAGTGGAGACCCAGTACTTC. It encodes CATSDHGGGVETQYF.

The rearrangement links TRBV3-1 (or the pseudogene TRBV3-2) to TRBJ1-5, with TRBD1 matching 9 bases. The germline gives CDR1 LGHDT, CDR2 YNNKEL (reference sequence). J lost 0 bases, V lost 5 bases, and 11 bases had no gene match. The CDR3 length is 18 residues. The CDR3, as DNA: TGTGCCAGCAGCACACACAGGGGGCTCCTCTATAGCAATCAGCCCCAGCATTTT. Translated, it gives CASSTHRGLLYSNQPQHF.

This sequence joins TRBV6-5 and TRBJ1-1; tentative D call: TRBD1 (5 bases). The CDR3 is 14 residues long. The ends were cut back, 4 bases at V and 0 bases at J, with 9 bases in the middle. CDR1 is MNHEY and CDR2 is SVGAGI in the germline V gene. The CDR3 nucleotides read TGTGCCAGCAGTTTCGACAGATTGAACACTGAAGCTTTCTTT. It codes for CASSFDRLNTEAFF.

The chain employs TRBV2 and TRBJ2-2, with 9 nucleotides matching TRBD1. Unmatched junction bases numbered 5, after V lost 2 bases and J lost 7 bases. This CDR3 is 15 amino acids long. The germline V gene encodes CDR1 SNHLY and CDR2 FYNNEI. The CDR3, as DNA: TGTGCCAGCAGTGAACAGGGACAGGGCCGCGGGGAGCTGTTTTTT. This sequence encodes CASSEQGQGRGELFF.

The chain joins TRBV5-6 to TRBJ1-2; D is undetermined. Trimming removed 0 bases at V and 2 bases at J, with 14 bases between. The CDR3 is made up of 16 amino acids. The germline CDR1 and CDR2 sequences are SGHDT and YYEEEE. Here the CDR3 reads CASSLGPSDANYGYTF. The DNA of the CDR3 is TGTGCCAGCAGCTTGGGCCCCTCAGACGCGAACTATGGCTACACCTTC.

The genes are TRBV19 and TRBJ2-1; 9 bases are a match to TRBD2. Germline V gene data show CDR1 as LNHDA and CDR2 as SQIVND (reference sequence). This CDR3 spans 17 amino acids. V was pared by 0 bases and J by 10 bases, with 13 bases of the junction left unmatched. In nucleotides, the CDR3 is TGTGCCAGTAGTATAGATGCGACTAGCGGCCCCCTAGGGGAGCAGTTCTTC. It yields the protein CASSIDATSGPLGEQFF.

The count of this clone is one. This rearrangement joins TRBV6-2 or TRBV6-3 to TRBJ1-6, with a possible D match to TRBD1 (6 bases). The CDR3 extends over 16 amino acids. V gave up 2 bases and J gave up 9 bases, with 17 bases separating them. From germline, CDR1 is MNHEY and CDR2 SVGEGT. DNA of the CDR3: TGTGCCAGCAGTTACGTGGGGGCGCGGTACGGTTCACCCCTCCACTTT. Amino acid sequence: CASSYVGARYGSPLHF.

The V and J genes are TRBV6-5 and TRBJ1-6; D is perhaps TRBD1 (5 bases). Germline-derived CDR1 and CDR2 are MNHEY and SVGAGI. The CDR3 has 13 amino acids. Trimming removed 4 bases from V and 9 bases from J, with 10 bases in between. This CDR3 is CASSSWGGSPLHF. The CDR3 DNA reads as TGTGCCAGCAGTTCCTGGGGGGGTTCACCCCTCCACTTT.

The J gene is TRBJ2-2, the V gene TRBV5-1; no firm D call. This CDR3 region has 15 residues. Trimming took 5 bases from V and 2 from J, leaving 13 bases between them. Germline loops: CDR1 SGHRS, CDR2 YFSETQ. The CDR3 coding sequence is TGCGCCAGCAGGGTTGGGTACGGAAACACCGGGGAGCTGTTTTTT. It specifies CASRVGYGNTGELFF.

The rearrangement joins TRBV10-1 to TRBJ1-5, with a possible D match to TRBD1 (5 bases). Germline V lookup: CDR1 WNHNN, CDR2 SYGVQD (reference sequence). The length of the CDR3 is 14 residues. Trimming shortened V by 11 bases and J by 0 bases, and 14 bases separated the two germline ends. CDR3 residues: CAVPQGGSNQPQHF. In DNA, the CDR3 is TGCGCCGTACCTCAGGGAGGTAGCAATCAGCCCCAGCATTTT.

V gene TRBV7-2 combines with J gene TRBJ2-1; D not certain. V shed 4 bases and J shed 8 bases, with 15 bases lying between them. The germline gives CDR1 SGHTA, CDR2 FQGNSA. The CDR3 spans 14 residues. CDR3 sequence: CASSSGSSADEQFF. Written as DNA, the CDR3 is TGTGCCAGCAGCTCAGGATCGAGCGCCGATGAGCAGTTCTTC.

This chain uses TRBV11-2 with TRBJ1-3, with a possible D match to TRBD1 (6 bases). The germline CDR1 and CDR2 sequences are SGHAT and FQNNGV. The CDR3 totals 18 residues. Between the trimmed V and J ends, which lost 5 bases and 2 bases, there was a span of 22 bases. The CDR3 sequence is CASSPPPRDTYTGNTIYF. The CDR3 bases are TGTGCCAGCAGCCCACCTCCCCGGGACACCTATACTGGAAACACCATATATTTT.

The chain has TRBV5-5 and TRBJ1-4; D possibly corresponds to TRBD1 (6 bases). The CDR3 consists of 18 residues. The germline CDR1 and CDR2 sequences are SGHKS and YYEKEE (reference sequence). V was clipped by 3 bases and J by 7 bases, with 25 bases between them. The CDR3 bases are TGTGCCAGCAGCTCCTACGGGACACCCTCACTTCAGCGTGAAAAACTGTTTTTT. Translation: CASSSYGTPSLQREKLFF.

This sequence joins TRBV5-1 and TRBJ2-5; TRBD1 aligns across 7 bases. J lost 1 base, V lost 3 bases, and 9 bases had no gene match. Per the germline V gene, CDR1 is SGHRS and CDR2 is YFSETQ. The CDR3 length is 16 residues. The CDR3 nucleotides read TGCGCCAGCAGCTCCTCTGGACAGGCAGTCCAAGAGACCCAGTACTTC. It is translated as CASSSSGQAVQETQYF.

V gene TRBV28 combines with J gene TRBJ1-6; 8 bases are a match to TRBD1. Germline V lookup: CDR1 MDHEN, CDR2 SYDVKM. The J segment lost 4 bases and the V segment lost 4 bases, leaving 6 bases of the junction unmatched. This CDR3 has 16 amino acids. The CDR3 coding sequence is TGTGCCAGCAGTTCTCCAGGGGGCGCGTATAATTCACCCCTCCACTTT. This encodes CASSSPGGAYNSPLHF. The variable domain in full, completed from reference TRBV28 and TRBJ1-6, reads DVKVTQSSRYLVKRTGEKVFLECVQDMDHENMFWYRQDPGLGLRLIYFSYDVKMKEKGDIPEGYSVSREKKERFSLILESASTNQTSMYLCASSSPGGAYNSPLHFGNGTRLTVT.

The chain employs TRBV28 and TRBJ2-7, with 7 bases lining up with TRBD1. The V segment lost 6 bases and the J segment 2 bases; nucleotides outside the gene matches: 7. The CDR3 extends over 14 amino acids. The germline V gene has CDR1 MDHEN and CDR2 SYDVKM. Here the CDR3 DNA reads TGTGCCAGCAGGGACGACAGGGTCCCCTACGAGCAGTACTTC. It is translated as CASRDDRVPYEQYF.

The chain uses TRBV2 and TRBJ1-6; D gene unclear. Trimming took 4 bases from V and 0 from J, leaving 4 bases between them. Germline V gene lookup returns CDR1 SNHLY and CDR2 FYNNEI. The CDR3 sequence is 14 residues long. CDR3 region: CASSGGSYNSPLHF. The CDR3 DNA is TGTGCCAGCAGTGGAGGCTCCTATAATTCACCCCTCCACTTT.

This chain links TRBV29-1 with TRBJ2-7; D is possibly TRBD1 or TRBD2 (5 bases each). The CDR3 runs 13 residues. CDR1 SQVTM and CDR2 ANQGSEA come from the germline V gene. Trimming took off 7 bases at V and 3 bases at J, with 16 bases between the two ends. Here the CDR3 DNA reads TGCAGCGCGAGTCGGGACCGAGGCTACGAGCAGTACTTC. This codes for CSASRDRGYEQYF.

This sequence joins TRBV28 and TRBJ2-7; 9 bases agree with TRBD1. CDR1 and CDR2 (germline): MDHEN, SYDVKM. The CDR3 loop spans 15 amino acids. V trimming: 6 bases; J trimming: 3 bases; junction bases outside the gene matches: 9. The chain's CDR3 is CASRTPGTGNYEQYF. The CDR3 region has the DNA TGTGCCAGCAGGACCCCCGGGACAGGGAACTACGAGCAGTACTTC.

This clone was observed once. The chain uses TRBV6-6 and TRBJ1-5; D not resolved. Germline loops: CDR1 MNHNY, CDR2 SVGAGI (reference sequence). This CDR3 is built from 16 residues. V lost 5 bases to trimming and J lost 4 bases, with 18 bases between them. DNA for the CDR3: TGTGCCAGCAGTGCTAGGACGGGTGTGGGGAATCAGCCCCAGCATTTT. Translation: CASSARTGVGNQPQHF.

This clone came up once. Here the CDR3 reads CASSRGHLYEQYF. The CDR3 DNA follows: TGTGCCAGCTCTAGGGGGCATCTCTACGAGCAGTACTTC. The rearrangement uses TRBV5-8 and TRBJ2-7; 7 bases fit TRBD1. Germline CDR1 and CDR2: SGHTS and YDEGEE. With 7 bases clipped from V and 3 bases from J, the junction kept 7 bases outside the gene matches. The CDR3 is 13 residues long. The variable domain in full, with the rest retrieved from reference TRBV5-8 and TRBJ2-7, is EAGVTQSPTHLIKTRGQQATLRCSPISGHTSVYWYQQALGLGLQFLLWYDEGEERNRGNFPPRFSGRQFPNYSSELNVNALELEDSALYLCASSRGHLYEQYFGPGTRLTVT.

V and J are TRBV7-2 and TRBJ2-7; a weak D match, TRBD1 (6 bases). CDR3 length: 13 residues. Trimming removed 1 base at V and 6 bases at J, with 10 bases between. Germline V gives CDR1 SGHTA, CDR2 FQGNSA. The CDR3 nucleotides are TGTGCCAGCAGCTTAGGGCACAGGGCCGAGCAGTACTTC. It codes for CASSLGHRAEQYF.

This chain links TRBV6-2 or TRBV6-3 with TRBJ1-1; D unclear. Germline V gives CDR1 MNHEY, CDR2 SVGEGT. There are 13 residues in the CDR3. Trimming shortened V by 0 bases and J by 4 bases, and 6 bases separated the two germline ends. CDR3 nucleotides: TGTGCCAGCAGTTACTCGTCCCCCACTGAAGCTTTCTTT. Protein sequence: CASSYSSPTEAFF.